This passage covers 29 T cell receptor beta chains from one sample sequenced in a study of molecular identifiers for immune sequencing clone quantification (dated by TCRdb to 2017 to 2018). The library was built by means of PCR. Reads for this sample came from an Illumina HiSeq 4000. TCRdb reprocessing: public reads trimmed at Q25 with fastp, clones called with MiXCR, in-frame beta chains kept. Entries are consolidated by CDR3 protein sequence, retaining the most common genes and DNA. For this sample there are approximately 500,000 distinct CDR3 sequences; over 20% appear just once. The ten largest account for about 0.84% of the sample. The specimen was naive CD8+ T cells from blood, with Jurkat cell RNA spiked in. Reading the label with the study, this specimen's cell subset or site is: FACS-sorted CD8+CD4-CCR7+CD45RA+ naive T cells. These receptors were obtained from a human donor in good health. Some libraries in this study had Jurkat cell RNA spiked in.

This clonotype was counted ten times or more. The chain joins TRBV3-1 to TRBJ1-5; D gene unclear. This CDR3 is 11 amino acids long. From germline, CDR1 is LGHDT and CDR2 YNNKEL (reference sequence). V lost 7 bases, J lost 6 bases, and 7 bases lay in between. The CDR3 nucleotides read TGTGCCAGCATGACCGGTCAGCCCCAGCATTTT. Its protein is CASMTGQPQHF.

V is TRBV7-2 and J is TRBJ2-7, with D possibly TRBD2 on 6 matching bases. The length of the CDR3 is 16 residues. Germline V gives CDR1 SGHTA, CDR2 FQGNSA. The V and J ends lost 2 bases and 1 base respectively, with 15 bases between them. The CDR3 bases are TGTGCCAGCAGCTTACCCCAACGGGAGTGGTCCTACGAGCAGTACTTC. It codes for CASSLPQREWSYEQYF.

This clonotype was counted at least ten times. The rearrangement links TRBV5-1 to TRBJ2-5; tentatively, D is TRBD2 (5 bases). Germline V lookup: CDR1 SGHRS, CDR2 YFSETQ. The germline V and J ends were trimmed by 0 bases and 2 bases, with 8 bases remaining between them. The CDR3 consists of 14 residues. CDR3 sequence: CASSLGPGQETQYF. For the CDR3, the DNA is TGCGCCAGCAGCTTGGGGCCGGGACAAGAGACCCAGTACTTC.

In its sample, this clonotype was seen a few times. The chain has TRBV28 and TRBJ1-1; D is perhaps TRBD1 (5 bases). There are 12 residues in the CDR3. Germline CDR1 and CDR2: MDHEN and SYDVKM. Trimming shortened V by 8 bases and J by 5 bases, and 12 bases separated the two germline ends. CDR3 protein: CASDMGETEAFF. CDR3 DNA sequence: TGTGCCAGCGATATGGGGGAGACTGAAGCTTTCTTT.

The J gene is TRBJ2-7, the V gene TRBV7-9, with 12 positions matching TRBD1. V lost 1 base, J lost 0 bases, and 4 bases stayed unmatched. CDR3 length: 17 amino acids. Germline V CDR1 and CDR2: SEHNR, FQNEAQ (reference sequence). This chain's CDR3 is CASSLGGQGAFSYEQYF. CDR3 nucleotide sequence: TGTGCCAGCAGCTTAGGGGGACAGGGGGCCTTCTCCTACGAGCAGTACTTC. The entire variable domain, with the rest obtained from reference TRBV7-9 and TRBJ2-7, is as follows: DTGVSQNPRHKITKRGQNVTFRCDPISEHNRLYWYRQTLGQGPEFLTYFQNEAQLEKSRLLSDRFSAERPKGSFSTLEIQRTEQGDSAMYLCASSLGGQGAFSYEQYFGPGTRLTVT.

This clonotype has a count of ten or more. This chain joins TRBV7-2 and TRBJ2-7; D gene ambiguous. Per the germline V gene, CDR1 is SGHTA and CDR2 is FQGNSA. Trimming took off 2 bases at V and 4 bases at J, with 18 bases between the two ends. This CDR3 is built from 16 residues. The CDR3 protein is CASSLSLPSRDYEQYF. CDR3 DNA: TGTGCCAGCAGCTTATCCCTCCCCTCAAGGGATTACGAGCAGTACTTC. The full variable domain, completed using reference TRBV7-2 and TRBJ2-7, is GAGVSQSPSNKVTEKGKDVELRCDPISGHTALYWYRQSLGQGLEFLIYFQGNSAPDKSGLPSDRFSAERTGGSVSTLTIQRTQQEDSAVYLCASSLSLPSRDYEQYFGPGTRLTVT.

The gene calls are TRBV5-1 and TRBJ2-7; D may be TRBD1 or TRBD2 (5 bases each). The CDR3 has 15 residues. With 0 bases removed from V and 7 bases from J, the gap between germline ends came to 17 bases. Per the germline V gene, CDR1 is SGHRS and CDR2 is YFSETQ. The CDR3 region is CASSLATRGAGEQYF. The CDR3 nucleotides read TGCGCCAGCAGCTTGGCTACACGAGGGGCAGGTGAGCAGTACTTC.

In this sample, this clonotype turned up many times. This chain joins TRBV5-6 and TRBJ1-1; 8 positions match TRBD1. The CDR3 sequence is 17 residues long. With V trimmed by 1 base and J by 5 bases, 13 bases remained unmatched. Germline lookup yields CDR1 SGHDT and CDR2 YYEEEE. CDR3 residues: CASSLSSAGGFGTEAFF. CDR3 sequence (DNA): TGTGCCAGCAGCTTGAGCTCGGCAGGGGGCTTCGGTACTGAAGCTTTCTTT.

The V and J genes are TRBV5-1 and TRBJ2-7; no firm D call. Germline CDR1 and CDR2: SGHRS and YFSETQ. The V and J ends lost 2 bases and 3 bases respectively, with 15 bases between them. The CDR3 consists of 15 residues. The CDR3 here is CASSLGAHTRYEQYF. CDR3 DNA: TGCGCCAGCAGCTTAGGAGCACACACTCGCTACGAGCAGTACTTC.

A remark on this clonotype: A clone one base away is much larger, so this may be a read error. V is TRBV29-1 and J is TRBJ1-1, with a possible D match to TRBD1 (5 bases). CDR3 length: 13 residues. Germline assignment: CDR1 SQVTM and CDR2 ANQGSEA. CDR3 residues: CSPEEGNGAEALF. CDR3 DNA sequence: TGCAGCCCCGAGGAAGGGAACGGGGCTGAAGCTCTCTTT. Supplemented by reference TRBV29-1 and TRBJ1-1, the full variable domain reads SAVISQKPSRDICQRGTSLTIQCQVDSQVTMMFWYRQQPGQSLTLIATANQGSEATYESGFVIDKFPISRPNLTFSTLTVSNMSPEDSSIYLCSPEEGNGAEALFGQGTRLTVV.

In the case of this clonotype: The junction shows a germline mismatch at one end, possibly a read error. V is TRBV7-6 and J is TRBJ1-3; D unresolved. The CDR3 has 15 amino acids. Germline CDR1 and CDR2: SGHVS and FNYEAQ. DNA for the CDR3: TGTGCCAGCAGCTTAGAGGGCAGCGCTGGAAACGCCATATATTTT. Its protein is CASSLEGSAGNAIYF.

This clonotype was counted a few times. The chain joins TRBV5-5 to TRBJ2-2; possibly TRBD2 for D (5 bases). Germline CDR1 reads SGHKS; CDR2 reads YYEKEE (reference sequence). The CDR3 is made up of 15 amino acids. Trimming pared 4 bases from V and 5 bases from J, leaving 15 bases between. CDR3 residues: CASSPTIGVTGELFF. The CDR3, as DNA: TGTGCCAGCAGCCCTACCATCGGGGTGACCGGGGAGCTGTTTTTT.

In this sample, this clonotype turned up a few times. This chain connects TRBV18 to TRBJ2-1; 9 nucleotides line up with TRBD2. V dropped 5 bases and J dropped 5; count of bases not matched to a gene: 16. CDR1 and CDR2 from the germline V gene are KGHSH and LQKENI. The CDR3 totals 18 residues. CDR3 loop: CASSETSSSSGADNEQFF. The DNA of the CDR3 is TGTGCCAGCTCAGAAACCAGTTCGTCTAGCGGGGCGGACAATGAGCAGTTCTTC.

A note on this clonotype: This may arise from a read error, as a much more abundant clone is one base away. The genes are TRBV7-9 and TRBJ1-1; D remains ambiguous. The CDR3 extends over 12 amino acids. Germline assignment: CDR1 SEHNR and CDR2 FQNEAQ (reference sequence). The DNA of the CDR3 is TGTACCAGCAGCTTAGATGACGCTGAAGCTTTCTTT. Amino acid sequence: CTSSLDDAEAFF.

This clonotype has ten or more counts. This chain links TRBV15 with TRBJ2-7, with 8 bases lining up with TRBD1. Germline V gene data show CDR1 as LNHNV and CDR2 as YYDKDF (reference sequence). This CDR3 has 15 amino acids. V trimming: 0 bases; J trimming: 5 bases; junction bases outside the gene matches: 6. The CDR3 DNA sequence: TGTGCCACCAGCAGAGATCTTAACAGGGGGAACGAGCAGTACTTC. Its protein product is CATSRDLNRGNEQYF. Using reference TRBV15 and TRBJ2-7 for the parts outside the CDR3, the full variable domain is DAMVIQNPRYQVTQFGKPVTLSCSQTLNHNVMYWYQQKSSQAPKLLFHYYDKDFNNEADTPDNFQSRRPNTSFCFLDIRSPGLGDTAMYLCATSRDLNRGNEQYFGPGTRLTVT.

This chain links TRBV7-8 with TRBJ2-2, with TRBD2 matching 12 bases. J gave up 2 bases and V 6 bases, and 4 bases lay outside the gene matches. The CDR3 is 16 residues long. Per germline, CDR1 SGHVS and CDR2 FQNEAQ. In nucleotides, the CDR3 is TGTGCCAGCAGAAACGGACTAGCGGGAAACACCGGGGAGCTGTTTTTT. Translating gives CASRNGLAGNTGELFF.

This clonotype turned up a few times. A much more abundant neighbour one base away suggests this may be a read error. CDR3 nucleotide sequence: TGTGCCAGCAGTTATCGTGCAGCCGAGAACGCTGAAGCTTTCTTT. Its translation: CASSYRAAENAEAFF. The rearrangement uses TRBV6-5 and TRBJ1-1; D ambiguous. The CDR3 is 15 amino acids. CDR1 MNHEY and CDR2 SVGAGI come from the germline V gene.

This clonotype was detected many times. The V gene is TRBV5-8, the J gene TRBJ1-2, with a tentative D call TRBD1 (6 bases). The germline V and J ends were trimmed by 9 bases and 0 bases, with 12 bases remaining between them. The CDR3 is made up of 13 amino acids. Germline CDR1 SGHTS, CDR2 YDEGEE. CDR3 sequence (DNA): TGTGCCACGCCCCGACAGGCTAACTATGGCTACACCTTC. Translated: CATPRQANYGYTF.

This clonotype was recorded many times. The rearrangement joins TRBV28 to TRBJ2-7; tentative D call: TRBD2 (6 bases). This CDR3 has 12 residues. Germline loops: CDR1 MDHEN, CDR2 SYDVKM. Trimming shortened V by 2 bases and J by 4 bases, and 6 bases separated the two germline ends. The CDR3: CASSLLAYEQYF. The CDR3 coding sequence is TGTGCCAGCAGTTTACTAGCGTACGAGCAGTACTTC.

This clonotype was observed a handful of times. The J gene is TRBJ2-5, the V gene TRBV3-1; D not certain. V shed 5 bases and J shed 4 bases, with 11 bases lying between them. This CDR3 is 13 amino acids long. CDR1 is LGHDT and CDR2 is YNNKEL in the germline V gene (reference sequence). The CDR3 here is CASSVPWGETQYF. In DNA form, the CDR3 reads TGTGCCAGCAGCGTCCCGTGGGGAGAGACCCAGTACTTC.

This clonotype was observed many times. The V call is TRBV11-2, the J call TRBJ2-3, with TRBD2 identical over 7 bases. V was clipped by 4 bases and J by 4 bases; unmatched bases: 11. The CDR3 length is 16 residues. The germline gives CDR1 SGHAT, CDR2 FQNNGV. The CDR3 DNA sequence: TGTGCCAGCAGCTCCCCACCGGGGGGAGGTGCAGATACGCAGTATTTT. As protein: CASSSPPGGGADTQYF.

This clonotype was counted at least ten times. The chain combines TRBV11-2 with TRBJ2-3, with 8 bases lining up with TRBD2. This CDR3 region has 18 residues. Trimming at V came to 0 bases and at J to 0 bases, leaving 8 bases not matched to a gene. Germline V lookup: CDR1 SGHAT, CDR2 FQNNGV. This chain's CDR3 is CASSLDLLAGGSTDTQYF. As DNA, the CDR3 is TGTGCCAGCAGCTTAGATCTTCTGGCGGGGGGTAGCACAGATACGCAGTATTTT.

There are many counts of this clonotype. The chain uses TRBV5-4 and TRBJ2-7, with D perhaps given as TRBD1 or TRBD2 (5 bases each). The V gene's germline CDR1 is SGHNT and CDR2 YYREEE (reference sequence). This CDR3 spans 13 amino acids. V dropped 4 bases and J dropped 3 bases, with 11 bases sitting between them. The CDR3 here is CASSAGTLYEQYF. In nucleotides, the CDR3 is TGTGCCAGCAGCGCCGGGACCCTCTACGAGCAGTACTTC.

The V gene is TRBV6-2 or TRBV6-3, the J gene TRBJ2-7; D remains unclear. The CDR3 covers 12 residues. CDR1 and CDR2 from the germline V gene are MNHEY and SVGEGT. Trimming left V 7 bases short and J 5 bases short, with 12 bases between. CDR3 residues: CASNTWVHEQYF. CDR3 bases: TGTGCCAGCAATACGTGGGTCCACGAGCAGTACTTC.

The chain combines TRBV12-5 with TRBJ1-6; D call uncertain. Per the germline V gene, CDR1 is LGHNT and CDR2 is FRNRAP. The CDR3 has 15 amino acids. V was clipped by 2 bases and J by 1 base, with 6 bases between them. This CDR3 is CASGLRGSYNSPLHF. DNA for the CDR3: TGTGCTAGTGGTTTGCGGGGTTCCTATAATTCACCCCTCCACTTT.

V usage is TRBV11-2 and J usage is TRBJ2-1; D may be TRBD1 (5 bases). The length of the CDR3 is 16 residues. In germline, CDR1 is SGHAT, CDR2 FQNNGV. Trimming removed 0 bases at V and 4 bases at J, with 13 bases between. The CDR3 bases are TGTGCCAGCAGCTTAGATTGGCGACAGCGATACAATGAGCAGTTCTTC. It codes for CASSLDWRQRYNEQFF.

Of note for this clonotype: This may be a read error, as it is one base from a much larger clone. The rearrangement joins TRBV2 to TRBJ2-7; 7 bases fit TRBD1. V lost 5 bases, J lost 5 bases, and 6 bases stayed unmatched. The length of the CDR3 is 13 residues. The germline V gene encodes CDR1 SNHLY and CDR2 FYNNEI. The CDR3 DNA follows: TGTGCCAGCAGTAACGTGGGACAGCACGAGCAGTACTTC. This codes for CASSNVGQHEQYF.

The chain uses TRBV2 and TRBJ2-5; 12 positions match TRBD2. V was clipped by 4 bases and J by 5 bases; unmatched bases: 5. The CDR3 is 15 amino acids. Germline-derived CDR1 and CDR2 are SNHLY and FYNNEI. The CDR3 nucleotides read TGTGCCAGCAGTGTACTAGCGGGGGGCGTCGAGACCCAGTACTTC. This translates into CASSVLAGGVETQYF.

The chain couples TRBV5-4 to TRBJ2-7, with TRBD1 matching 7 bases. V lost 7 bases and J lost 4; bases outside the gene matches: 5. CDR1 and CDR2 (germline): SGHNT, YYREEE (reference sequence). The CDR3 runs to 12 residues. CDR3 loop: CASGDSPYEQYF. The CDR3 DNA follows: TGTGCCAGCGGGGACAGCCCATACGAGCAGTACTTC.